The sequence of this TCR beta chain was determined in a study of T cell changes during pregnancy in multiple sclerosis. Repertoires were generated with immunoSEQ multiplex PCR, while TCRdb's copy carries only in-frame clones and drops some. This table has approximately 79,000 clones, about 94% appearing once. This CDR3 contains 16 residues. Germline CDR1 and CDR2: MNHEY and SVGAGI. The V gene lost 0 bases and the J gene lost 4 bases, with 15 bases spanning the gap. The chain uses TRBV6-5 and TRBJ2-5; TRBD2 is a possible D gene (6 bases). The TCR comes from a female donor in good health, enrolled as a control in a pregnancy study. This material consisted of peripheral blood, taken in the second trimester of pregnancy. The DNA for the CDR3 is TGTGCCAGCAGTTACTCTGGGGGGAACCACGCAGAGACCCAGTACTTC. Its translation: CASSYSGGNHAETQYF.